This TCR beta chain was sequenced during a study of cytomegalovirus exposure and HLA in healthy donors (dated by TCRdb to the late 2010s). For the study in its entirety: According to an earlier analysis of 587 of the donors, about 180 million T cells yielded over 90 million unique TCR beta sequences and more than 250 Gb of sequence data. Class I and class II HLA loci were covered by the typing at four-digit resolution. Rather than using new phenotypic data, the later analysis identified candidate immune exposures from TCR beta sequences and from how often those sequences occurred across donors. Using immunosequencing, the study profiled T cell repertoires from about 620 subjects and related those repertoires to cytomegalovirus serostatus. Across 300 to 500 genotyped donors of the cohort, an average of about 240,000 unique TCR beta nucleotide sequences per donor were sequenced, and roughly 20% of those sequences were non-productive. A later genetic analysis used genome-wide SNP genotypes for 398 of the 666 donors, treating that subset as a discovery cohort. In addition to the first cohort of 666 subjects, a separate validation cohort of 100 to 150 different subjects was used. Of the roughly 400 genotyped donors, around 81% fell in the genetic ancestry cluster associated with self-reported Caucasian donors. The study aimed to test whether signatures of past pathogen exposure could be identified by cataloging public T cell receptors. A later analysis re-analyzed previously published TCR beta repertoires from 666 donors and added high-resolution HLA genotyping to study TCR occurrence patterns. The study combined high-throughput TCR immunosequencing, statistical association of individual TCRs with disease status, and machine learning to predict cytomegalovirus infection status. Roughly 5 DR-DQ haplotypes were handled as single units for association and clustering because linkage in the cohort was strong. Every repertoire in the discovery cohort had been generated on one and the same sequencing platform. An earlier analysis of about 620 of the donors applied high-throughput TCR beta sequencing to assess whether each TCR beta V gene segment acted as functional or pseudogenic. Approximately 310 gigabases of sequencing data and approximately 80 million unique TCR sequences were included in an early release covering about 600 HLA-typed donors. The number of typed donors differed by locus: about 629-630 for A, B, C, DRB1 and DQB1; 500 to 550 for DQA1; some 590 for DPA1; and roughly 450 for DPB1. Alongside the repertoire data, information on donor age, sex, ethnicity and CMV serostatus was compiled.

The full study reports these points: While some public TCRs were present in many individuals, most TCR sequences turned up only very rarely across donors. For the cohort, immune exposure information was limited to CMV serostatus. In a later genetic analysis, fewer N-insertions in productive TCRs were reported among donors in an Asian-associated ancestry cluster than the approximately 670-donor mean. In an earlier analysis of over 550 of the donors, most TCR beta V segments were observed in productive rearrangements about 90% or about 30% of the time, broadly matching IMGT annotations. Assigning TCR associations to individual alleles was difficult when HLA alleles, especially DR and DQ, strongly co-occurred. Some IMGT-functional V segments, including TRBV6-2 and TRBV6-3, could not be distinguished by the 87-base-pair reads and were therefore excluded. Linkage disequilibrium might explain the correlated functional status among segregating V segments, but an unknown experimental factor could not be ruled out. In the study, 150 to 200 TCR beta chains were listed as associated with cytomegalovirus. Because HLA typing was missing for some donors at each locus, association tests included only the typed subset. Presence/absence analyses assumed roughly uniform sequencing depth across donors, an assumption that may not hold. This cohort had only TCR beta chains sequenced, and the lack of alpha or paired-chain data limited which features could be detected. A few of the identified cytomegalovirus-associated TCR beta chains were confirmed in vitro to be specific for cytomegalovirus antigens. A further reported finding was that TCR beta sequences accurately predicted the HLA-A and HLA-B alleles for most subjects in the first cohort. The authors suggested that the approach could potentially be generalized to other disease states and immunological phenotypes. A later analysis reported that several top co-occurrence clusters appeared linked to parvovirus B19, influenza, CMV and Epstein-Barr virus. In both the original and validation cohorts, the classifier was reported to diagnose cytomegalovirus status with high specificity and sensitivity. Specific HLA alleles were associated with 15,000 to 20,000 TCR beta sequences at a false discovery rate of 0.05 in a later analysis. V-gene and J-gene trimming of TCR beta chains was associated with a missense DCLRE1C variant in a later genetic analysis, and the association was replicated in an independent cohort. In a later analysis, most CMV-associated TCR beta chains were found to appear HLA-restricted, with HLA associations seemingly driven largely by CMV exposure. In a later analysis, the rate of TCR association differed among HLA loci, with DRB1 alleles having the most associated TCRs and HLA-C alleles having the fewest. Because counts were too low, about 15 rarely observed V segments, including chromosome 9 orphons, were left out of the earlier analysis of about 620 of the donors. A later analysis found that HLA-associated TCR beta chains were more clonally expanded and had lower generation probabilities than equally common non-associated chains. A cluster of highly shared sequence variants was judged likely to be a technical artifact of the sequencing pipeline.

About this clone itself: Its antigen is not yet known. Base qualities are not at hand, and no much larger clone is one base apart.

The CDR3 starts with the cysteine, ends with the phenylalanine, and has 16 residues. The entry retains the CDR3 DNA only, 48 bases that are in frame from base 1. At the junction V is shortened by 5 bases and J by 0 bases; bases outside the gene matches: 8. Reading the germline V gene (reference sequence) gives CDR1 LNHDA and CDR2 SQIVND. The method was the immunoSEQ multiplex PCR assay. For the multiplex PCR, a mixture combining 60 forward primers for TCR Vbeta segments and 13 reverse primers for TCR Jbeta segments was used. The CDR3 region of rearranged TCR beta genes was amplified from genomic DNA with a multiplex PCR assay. The amplified TCR beta libraries were sequenced on the Illumina HiSeq System as 87-base-pair reads. Regarding the original processing steps: Across the 670 or so repertoires, a later analysis counted about 81 million unique TCR beta chains, approximately 12 million of which were shared by at least two donors. A nearest-neighbor algorithm error-corrected the raw reads and collapsed the reads into unique sequences, merging closely related sequences to remove PCR and sequencing errors. CDR3 sequences were aligned to IMGT reference sequences to assign V, D and J gene segments. For a sequence to be retained, at least a six-nucleotide match to both a V gene segment and a J gene segment was required. Rearrangements were called productive when the CDR3 lacked stop codons and stayed in frame with V and J; all others were non-productive. CDR3 was defined according to IMGT convention as the region running from the second conserved V-encoded cysteine to the conserved J-encoded phenylalanine. The earlier analysis of a few hundred of the donors excluded sequences that lacked an unambiguous match to a single V gene segment. In an earlier analysis of a few hundred of the donors, V segments were called functional above 56.7% productive rearrangements and were called segregating when the between-donor standard deviation exceeded 5%. To diagnose cytomegalovirus status from the catalog of TCR beta chain sequences, a statistical classification framework was built. In a later analysis, TCR nucleotide sequences were compared against IMGT/GENE-DB human TR gene sequences so that V and J genes could be assigned. Using the TCRdist pipeline, a later analysis assigned CDR3 sequences along with most-parsimonious VDJ recombination scenarios. A later analysis defined each TCR beta chain by its CDR3 amino acid sequence plus V-gene family, and excluded reads lacking a unique V-gene family. In a later analysis, approximately 640 highly shared, low-generation-probability nucleotide sequences were removed to address suspected cross-contamination and a sequencing artifact. In a later analysis, a clonal expansion index was calculated for each public chain from normalized within-repertoire ranks of inferred template counts. A later analysis computed generation probabilities with a VDJ recombination model fitted to out-of-frame rearrangements, and checked the results against IGoR. In a later analysis, TCR-TCR, TCR-HLA and TCR-CMV co-occurrence was scored with hypergeometric tests, and a repertoire-size bias correction was applied to TCR pairs. False discovery rates were estimated in a later analysis by permuting HLA or CMV assignments 20 times. A later analysis grouped co-occurring TCRs with DBSCAN, adding TCRdist sequence similarity when clustering within HLA-allele-positive subsets. For co-occurrence clustering, repertoires with fewer than 30,000 or more than 120,000 public chains were excluded, along with four to six repertoires with anomalous nucleotide sharing. TCRdb carries this immuneACCESS record with in-frame sequences only. Its versions omit some clonotypes, under half of them owing to an unresolved V gene in the studies checked, with the rest unexplained. The V and J calls and clone size were taken over from that table, and D and trimming were inferred from the DNA. This sample is represented by roughly 200,000 clones; approximately 90% of them were singletons. In total, the top ten clones hold 1% of the sample.

The cohort consisted of approximately 690 healthy bone marrow donors. At the time of sampling, all cohort members were nominally healthy, though unrecorded immune exposures were likely present. The donor tested CMV seronegative, placing the donor among the 350 or so seronegative members of the cohort. Every donor gave a peripheral blood sample, and the peripheral blood mononuclear cells from that sample were used for TCR beta sequencing. The Qiagen DNeasy Blood Extraction Kit was used to extract genomic DNA from the blood cell samples. This sequence originates from a woman aged 18-29 years in good health and CMV-seronegative. This chain is built from TRBV19 and TRBJ2-7, with 9 central nucleotides matching TRBD1. The material sequenced was PBMCs. The DNA sequence is as follows: TGTGCCAGTAGTGCCTGGGACAGGGTCAGCTCCTACGAGCAGTACTTC. Translated, this gives CASSAWDRVSSYEQYF.